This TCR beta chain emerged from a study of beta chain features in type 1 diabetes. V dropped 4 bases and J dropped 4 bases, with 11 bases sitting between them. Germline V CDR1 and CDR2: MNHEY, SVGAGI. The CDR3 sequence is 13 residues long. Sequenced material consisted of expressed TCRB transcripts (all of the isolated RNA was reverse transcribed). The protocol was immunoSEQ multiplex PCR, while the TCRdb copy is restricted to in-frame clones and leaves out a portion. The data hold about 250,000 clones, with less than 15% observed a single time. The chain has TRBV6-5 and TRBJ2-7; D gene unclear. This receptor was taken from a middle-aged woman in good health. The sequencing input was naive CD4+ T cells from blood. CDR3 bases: TGTGCCAGCAGTTTCCACTTGTCGTACGAGCAGTACTTC. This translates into CASSFHLSYEQYF.